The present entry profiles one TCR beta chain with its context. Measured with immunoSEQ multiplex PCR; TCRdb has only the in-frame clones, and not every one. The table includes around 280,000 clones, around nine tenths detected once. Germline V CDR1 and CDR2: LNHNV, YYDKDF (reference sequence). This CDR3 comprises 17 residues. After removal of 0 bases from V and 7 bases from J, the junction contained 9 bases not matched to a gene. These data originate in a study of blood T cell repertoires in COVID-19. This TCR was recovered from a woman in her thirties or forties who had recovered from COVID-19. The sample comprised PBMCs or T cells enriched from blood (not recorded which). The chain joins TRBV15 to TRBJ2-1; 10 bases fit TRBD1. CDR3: CATSREDTAGQGNEQFF. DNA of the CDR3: TGTGCCACCAGCAGAGAAGATACAGCGGGACAGGGGAATGAGCAGTTCTTC.